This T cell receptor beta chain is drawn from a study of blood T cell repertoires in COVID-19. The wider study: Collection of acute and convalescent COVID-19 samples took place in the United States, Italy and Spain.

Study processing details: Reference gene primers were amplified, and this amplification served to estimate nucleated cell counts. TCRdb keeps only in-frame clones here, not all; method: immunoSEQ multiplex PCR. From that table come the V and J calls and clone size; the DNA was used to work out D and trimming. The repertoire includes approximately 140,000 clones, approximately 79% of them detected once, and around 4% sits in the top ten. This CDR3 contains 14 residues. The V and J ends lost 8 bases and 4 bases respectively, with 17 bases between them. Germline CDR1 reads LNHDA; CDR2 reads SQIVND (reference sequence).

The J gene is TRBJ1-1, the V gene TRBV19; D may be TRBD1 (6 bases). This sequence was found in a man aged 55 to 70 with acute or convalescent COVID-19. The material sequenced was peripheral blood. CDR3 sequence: CASSAHRAGTEAFF. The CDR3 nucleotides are TGTGCCAGTTCGGCCCACAGGGCTGGCACTGAAGCTTTCTTT.